This T cell receptor beta chain is from a study of cytomegalovirus exposure and HLA in healthy donors listed by TCRdb under 2017. Regarding the study in general: According to a later analysis, one platform produced both the 120 validation repertoires and the approximately 670 repertoires of the first cohort. The study aimed to test whether cataloging public T cell receptors could reveal signatures of past pathogen exposure. Besides the first cohort of hundreds of subjects, a separate validation cohort made up of 90 to 150 different subjects was used. The study combined high-throughput TCR immunosequencing, statistical association of individual TCRs with disease status, and machine learning to predict cytomegalovirus infection status.

Summary of the overall study and its limitations: All 120 or so repertoires were used to score co-occurrence in the validation cohort in a later analysis, because that analysis had no HLA typing for the cohort. It was suggested by the authors that the approach could potentially be generalized to other disease states and immunological phenotypes. Most TCR sequences were observed very rarely across donors, whereas some public TCRs were present in many individuals. A few of the identified cytomegalovirus-associated TCR beta chains were confirmed in vitro to be specific for cytomegalovirus antigens. In both the original and validation cohorts, the classifier was reported to diagnose cytomegalovirus status with high specificity and sensitivity. The study gave a list of 150 to 200 TCR beta chains associated with cytomegalovirus. Subsequent analysis determined that TCRs grouped into clusters in the first cohort also showed a tendency toward co-occurrence across the 90 to 150 validation repertoires, and 90% to 95% of cluster scores exceeded 0.

Donors formed part of the validation cohort, which comprised over a hundred subjects and was distinct from the first cohort of roughly 600 subjects. Turning to this clone: This clone's antigen is unknown. No per-base quality is available; no much larger clone lies one base away.

The library was produced with the immunoSEQ multiplex PCR assay. The original pipeline was this. A statistical classification framework was built to diagnose cytomegalovirus status from the catalog of TCR beta chain sequences. The immuneACCESS repertoire file appears here via TCRdb, limited to in-frame rearrangements. These files lack a portion of the clones; in checked studies, under half of the deficit traces to unresolved V genes, and the cause of the others is not known. V, J and clone size were drawn from that table, and D and trimming were deduced from the DNA. Counted in this sample were 180,000 or so clones; approximately 90% of them appeared once. Roughly 1.4% of the sample comes from the top ten. The receptor's source is a woman in her thirties in good health and CMV-seronegative. Sequenced input: PBMCs.

This receptor carries the CDR3 CASSYSYGDTQYF. Read as DNA, the sequence is TGTGCCAGCAGTTACTCCTATGGAGATACGCAGTATTTT. The rearrangement joined TRBV6-5 to TRBJ2-3, with the D gene not confidently named. CDR3 length: 13 amino acids, cysteine to phenylalanine. Only the CDR3 region is kept as DNA, spanning 39 bases read in frame from base 1. The V end loses 0 bases and the J end loses 5 bases, and a stretch of 6 bases separates them. Taken from the germline V gene, the CDR1 and CDR2 loops are MNHEY and SVGAGI.